This T cell receptor (beta chain) was obtained from a study of spatial heterogeneity in lung cancer. About the research overall: Alpha-chain sequences were consistently detected in smaller numbers than beta-chain sequences. For the average unique TCR and UMI combination, more than eight occurrences appeared in raw reads.

Individually, TCR cDNA molecules were each labelled with a unique molecular identifier. One entry per CDR3 protein results from TCRdb running MiXCR on the 5' RACE reads. The sample carries about 20,000 distinct CDR3 sequences, more than 8% recorded once. Only a few counts were recorded for this clonotype. The germline V gene encodes CDR1 SGHTA and CDR2 FQGNSA. Trimming removed 2 bases from V and 0 bases from J; junction bases left unmatched: 6. The CDR3 runs 18 residues. As for time point: blood at routine non-recurrence follow-up after resection. The sequences come from PBMCs, collected at follow-up. The clonotype was recovered from a male donor with early-stage non-small cell lung cancer. The rearrangement links TRBV7-2 to TRBJ2-1; 11 positions agree with TRBD2. CDR3 coding DNA: TGTGCCAGCAGCTTACCCTCTAGCGGGGGGCCCTCCTACAATGAGCAGTTCTTC. Amino acid sequence: CASSLPSSGGPSYNEQFF.